These 30 T cell receptor beta chains originate from one sample sequenced in a study of blood T cell repertoires in COVID-19. Using immunoSEQ multiplex PCR, the repertoire was profiled, and TCRdb retains in-frame clones only, with some absent. The sample has about 64,000 clones, 65% to 80% seen once; the top ten hold 9.7%. The material sequenced was peripheral blood. The receptors originated from a human donor in a cohort sampled during active COVID-19.

This clone was recorded a few times. V gene TRBV24-1 combines with J gene TRBJ1-5; TRBD1 aligns across 9 bases. The germline V gene has CDR1 KGHDR and CDR2 SFDVKD. After removal of 4 bases from V and 3 bases from J, the junction contained 6 bases not matched to a gene. The CDR3 has 16 amino acids. Here the CDR3 DNA reads TGTGCCACCAGTGAGGGCACAGGGGGCGTCAATCAGCCCCAGCATTTT. Its translation is CATSEGTGGVNQPQHF.

The DNA for the CDR3 is TGTGCCAGCAGCCCAGGGGGCTTAGGCACCGGGGAGCTGTTTTTT. This gives the protein CASSPGGLGTGELFF. The gene calls are TRBV5-6 and TRBJ2-2, with TRBD1 matching 8 bases. Germline CDR1 and CDR2: SGHDT and YYEEEE. The CDR3 has 15 residues. Trimming at V came to 4 bases and at J to 4 bases, leaving 6 bases not matched to a gene.

The CDR3 region has the DNA TGTGCCAGCAGCGAGAGGGAGACCTACGAGCAGTACTTC. Its protein is CASSERETYEQYF. The chain employs TRBV6-2 or TRBV6-3 and TRBJ2-7; a possible D gene is TRBD2 (5 bases). V was trimmed by 6 bases and J by 2 bases, leaving 11 bases between them. Germline CDR1 and CDR2: MNHEY and SVGEGT. The CDR3 covers 13 residues.

The gene calls are TRBV28 and TRBJ2-7; 8 bases are shared with TRBD2. The length of the CDR3 is 16 residues. From germline, CDR1 is MDHEN and CDR2 SYDVKM. The V segment lost 7 bases and the J segment 4 bases; nucleotides outside the gene matches: 15. The CDR3: CASTTPPGLGRYEQYF. The CDR3 DNA reads TGTGCCAGCACCACGCCACCGGGACTAGGAAGGTACGAGCAGTACTTC.

The genes are TRBV11-2 and TRBJ2-7, with D perhaps TRBD2 (5 bases). The CDR3 loop spans 11 amino acids. V lost 6 bases, J lost 3 bases, and 6 bases lay in between. The germline V gene has CDR1 SGHAT and CDR2 FQNNGV. This CDR3 reads CASRAGYEQYF. The CDR3 nucleotides are TGTGCCAGCAGGGCGGGCTACGAGCAGTACTTC. The full variable domain, its missing parts supplied by reference TRBV11-2 and TRBJ2-7, is EAGVAQSPRYKIIEKRQSVAFWCNPISGHATLYWYQQILGQGPKLLIQFQNNGVVDDSQLPKDRFSAERLKGVDSTLKIQPAKLEDSAVYLCASRAGYEQYFGPGTRLTVT.

This clone was counted a few times. At one end, the junction sequence differs from germline, possibly due to a read error. The V and J genes are TRBV7-3 and TRBJ1-1; perhaps TRBD1 as D (6 bases). The CDR3 consists of 13 residues. CDR1 and CDR2 from the germline V gene are SGHTA and FQGTGA. CDR3 nucleotides: TGTGCCAGCAGCTTAGAGGGGGTCACTGAGGCTTTCTTT. This encodes CASSLEGVTEAFF.

The J gene is TRBJ2-1, the V gene TRBV7-9; a possible D gene is TRBD2 (5 bases). Germline V gene data show CDR1 as SEHNR and CDR2 as FQNEAQ (reference sequence). The CDR3 spans 14 residues. Trimming stripped 0 bases from V and 7 bases from J, with 10 bases between. The CDR3 protein is CASSLAGVGNEQFF. The CDR3 region has the DNA TGTGCCAGCAGCTTAGCGGGAGTAGGGAATGAGCAGTTCTTC.

J is TRBJ2-2 and V is TRBV30; the match to TRBD2 covers 10 bases. Germline V gene data show CDR1 as GTSNPN and CDR2 as SVGIG (reference sequence). The CDR3 sequence is 14 residues long. The V and J ends lost 6 bases and 4 bases, in that order; junction bases with no gene match: 5. In nucleotides, the CDR3 is TGTGCCTGCAGGGGACTAGCGTTCACCGGGGAGCTGTTTTTT. Its protein is CACRGLAFTGELFF.

The chain is built from TRBV28 and TRBJ2-5, with D possibly TRBD2 on 6 matching bases. The ends were cut back, 4 bases at V and 4 bases at J, with 13 bases in the middle. The length of the CDR3 is 14 residues. Germline V gives CDR1 MDHEN, CDR2 SYDVKM. CDR3 amino acids: CASSWVWGGETQYF. CDR3 nucleotide sequence: TGTGCCAGCAGTTGGGTCTGGGGAGGAGAGACCCAGTACTTC.

The chain joins TRBV7-2 to TRBJ2-7; 8 bases are shared with TRBD1. The length of the CDR3 is 14 residues. V gave up 5 bases and J gave up 3 bases; unmatched junction bases: 6. The germline CDR1 and CDR2 sequences are SGHTA and FQGNSA. For the CDR3, the DNA is TGTGCCAGCAGCCGCCCCGGGACAGGCTACGAGCAGTACTTC. Protein: CASSRPGTGYEQYF.

The CDR3 sequence: CASSESGGVSYEQYF. In nucleotides, the CDR3 is TGCGCCAGCAGTGAGTCGGGCGGGGTATCCTACGAGCAGTACTTC. The chain employs TRBV10-1 and TRBJ2-7, with D perhaps matching TRBD2 (6 bases). CDR1 is WNHNN and CDR2 is SYGVQD in the germline V gene (reference sequence). V was shortened by 0 bases and J by 1 base, with 10 bases between the two germline ends. The CDR3 sequence is 15 residues long.

The rearrangement uses TRBV4-1 and TRBJ2-5, with 10 positions matching TRBD1. The CDR3 length is 15 residues. Germline V lookup: CDR1 MGHRA, CDR2 YSYEKL. Trimming took 4 bases from V and 3 from J; bases not matched to a gene: 5. CDR3 region: CASSPWDRGKETQYF. The CDR3 DNA is TGCGCCAGCAGCCCGTGGGACAGGGGCAAAGAGACCCAGTACTTC.

The chain uses TRBV6-2 or TRBV6-3 and TRBJ2-2, with 10 bases that match TRBD1. In germline, CDR1 is MNHEY, CDR2 SVGEGT. Unmatched junction bases numbered 5, after V lost 5 bases and J lost 5 bases. The CDR3 extends over 15 amino acids. CDR3 sequence (DNA): TGTGCCAGCAGTAAGCGGACAGGGGGAACCGGGGAGCTGTTTTTT. It translates to CASSKRTGGTGELFF.

This clone was recorded a few times. This chain links TRBV18 with TRBJ2-7; TRBD1 matches at 10 bases. V trimming: 4 bases; J trimming: 7 bases; junction bases outside the gene matches: 10. This CDR3 is 15 amino acids long. The germline CDR1 and CDR2 sequences are KGHSH and LQKENI. The chain's CDR3 is CASSLSRQGAGEQYF. The CDR3 bases are TGTGCCAGCTCACTATCACGACAGGGGGCAGGAGAGCAGTACTTC.

The rearrangement links TRBV4-3 to TRBJ1-4; the D gene is possibly TRBD1 (6 bases). The germline V and J ends were trimmed by 1 base and 5 bases, with 11 bases remaining between them. Per the germline V gene, CDR1 is LGHNA and CDR2 is YSLEER. The CDR3 is 15 amino acids. The CDR3 nucleotides are TGCGCCAGCAGCCAAGCTACAGGGCGCAATGAAAAACTGTTTTTT. The encoded protein is CASSQATGRNEKLFF.

The rearrangement uses TRBV24-1 and TRBJ2-1; TRBD2 might be the D (6 bases). The germline V and J ends were trimmed by 1 base and 12 bases, with 9 bases remaining between them. The CDR3 has 12 amino acids. The germline V gene has CDR1 KGHDR and CDR2 SFDVKD. This CDR3 reads CATSDFGGAQFF. The CDR3, as DNA: TGTGCCACCAGTGATTTTGGAGGGGCGCAGTTCTTC.

This clone has a count of ten or more. V and J are TRBV29-1 and TRBJ1-2; 8 bases match TRBD1. In germline, CDR1 is SQVTM, CDR2 ANQGSEA. The CDR3 is 13 amino acids. After removal of 7 bases from V and 4 bases from J, the junction contained 8 bases not matched to a gene. CDR3 in DNA: TGCAGCGCAGGCTCAGGGGGCATCTATGGCTACACCTTC. Protein sequence: CSAGSGGIYGYTF.

This clone was seen a few times. The chain uses TRBV6-5 and TRBJ1-4; TRBD1 matches at 7 bases. Trimming removed 6 bases from V and 1 base from J; junction bases left unmatched: 5. The length of the CDR3 is 15 residues. CDR1 and CDR2 from the germline V gene are MNHEY and SVGAGI. The CDR3 region has the DNA TGTGCCAGCAGCTTATACAGGGGAACTAATGAAAAACTGTTTTTT. Translated: CASSLYRGTNEKLFF.

This chain links TRBV15 with TRBJ2-1, with a possible D match to TRBD1 (6 bases). This CDR3 has 15 residues. CDR1 and CDR2 (germline): LNHNV, YYDKDF (reference sequence). V gave up 4 bases and J gave up 4 bases, with 14 bases separating them. The CDR3 loop is CATSNGQGLYNEQFF. The CDR3 bases are TGTGCCACCAGCAATGGTCAGGGGTTGTACAATGAGCAGTTCTTC.

V usage is TRBV5-6 and J usage is TRBJ1-1, with D perhaps matching TRBD1 (6 bases). The germline gives CDR1 SGHDT, CDR2 YYEEEE. This CDR3 contains 14 residues. Trimming cost V 4 bases and J 9 bases, with 19 bases left between them. The CDR3 reads CASSLNTGTFKAFF. The CDR3 DNA sequence: TGTGCCAGCAGCCTCAACACCGGGACATTTAAAGCTTTCTTT. Filled out from reference TRBV5-6 and TRBJ1-1, the complete variable domain reads DAGVTQSPTHLIKTRGQQVTLRCSPKSGHDTVSWYQQALGQGPQFIFQYYEEEERQRGNFPDRFSGHQFPNYSSELNVNALLLGDSALYLCASSLNTGTFKAFFGQGTRLTVV.

The chain is built from TRBV6-2 or TRBV6-3 and TRBJ2-7; 11 bases line up with TRBD2. The CDR3 covers 18 residues. The J segment lost 3 bases and the V segment lost 5 bases, leaving 15 bases of the junction unmatched. The germline gives CDR1 MNHEY, CDR2 SVGEGT. The CDR3 sequence is CASSVDRGGLAGIYEQYF. The DNA of the CDR3 is TGTGCCAGCAGTGTGGACAGGGGAGGACTAGCGGGTATCTACGAGCAGTACTTC.

The CDR3 region is CASSYPGFEGNQPQHF. The CDR3 DNA is TGTGCCAGCAGTTATCCAGGGTTCGAAGGCAATCAGCCCCAGCATTTT. The J gene is TRBJ1-5, the V gene TRBV6-6; a possible D gene is TRBD1 (5 bases). V was clipped by 3 bases and J by 2 bases, with 14 bases between them. Germline CDR1 MNHNY, CDR2 SVGAGI (reference sequence). This CDR3 is 16 amino acids long.

The J gene is TRBJ2-2, the V gene TRBV7-2, with 9 bases fitting TRBD2. With V trimmed by 5 bases and J by 2 bases, 3 bases remained unmatched. This CDR3 region has 15 residues. Germline values: CDR1 SGHTA, CDR2 FQGNSA. The CDR3 loop reads CASSLSGSNTGELFF. For the CDR3, the DNA is TGTGCCAGCAGCCTTAGCGGGAGTAACACCGGGGAGCTGTTTTTT. The variable domain in full, completed from reference TRBV7-2 and TRBJ2-2, reads GAGVSQSPSNKVTEKGKDVELRCDPISGHTALYWYRQSLGQGLEFLIYFQGNSAPDKSGLPSDRFSAERTGGSVSTLTIQRTQQEDSAVYLCASSLSGSNTGELFFGEGSRLTVL.

The chain joins TRBV7-2 to TRBJ2-7; possible D gene TRBD2, 7 bases. Trimming removed 5 bases from V and 2 bases from J, with 13 bases in between. The CDR3 extends over 14 amino acids. Germline CDR1 and CDR2: SGHTA and FQGNSA. The CDR3 DNA is TGTGCCAGCAGCCTCCTAGGGGGGGCCTACGAGCAGTACTTC. Translating it yields CASSLLGGAYEQYF. Combining the CDR3 with reference TRBV7-2 and TRBJ2-7 gives the whole variable domain GAGVSQSPSNKVTEKGKDVELRCDPISGHTALYWYRQSLGQGLEFLIYFQGNSAPDKSGLPSDRFSAERTGGSVSTLTIQRTQQEDSAVYLCASSLLGGAYEQYFGPGTRLTVT.

The chain links TRBV19 to TRBJ2-7; D is unclear. V was shortened by 2 bases and J by 0 bases, with 5 bases between the two germline ends. The CDR3 loop spans 13 amino acids. CDR1 is LNHDA, CDR2 SQIVND, per germline (reference sequence). CDR3 amino acids: CASSIQASYEQYF. CDR3 sequence (DNA): TGTGCCAGTAGTATACAGGCCTCCTACGAGCAGTACTTC.

The chain recombines TRBV18 with TRBJ2-2; possible D gene TRBD1, 5 bases. V was pared by 6 bases and J by 4 bases, with 21 bases between. CDR1 is KGHSH, CDR2 LQKENI, per germline. The length of the CDR3 is 17 residues. The CDR3 nucleotides are TGTGCCAGCTCTCCTCAGGGATATGTGTGGCTCACCGGGGAGCTGTTTTTT. Translated, it gives CASSPQGYVWLTGELFF.

The rearrangement uses TRBV4-1 and TRBJ2-1; D is ambiguous. CDR1 MGHRA and CDR2 YSYEKL come from the germline V gene. This CDR3 contains 16 residues. Trimming cost V 0 bases and J 0 bases, with 9 bases left between them. The chain's CDR3 is CASSQERMLSYNEQFF. CDR3 sequence (DNA): TGCGCCAGCAGCCAAGAGCGGATGCTCTCCTACAATGAGCAGTTCTTC.

This rearrangement joins TRBV20-1 to TRBJ2-1, with no clear D. V was cut by 3 bases and J by 7 bases, with 16 bases left in between. CDR3 length: 14 amino acids. Per germline, CDR1 DFQATT and CDR2 SNEGSKA (reference sequence). In DNA form, the CDR3 reads TGCAGTGCTAGTGGCCGAGACTGGCTTAATGAGCAGTTCTTC. Protein sequence: CSASGRDWLNEQFF.

This clone was recorded a few times. This sequence joins TRBV4-1 and TRBJ1-6; D is perhaps TRBD1 (6 bases). The V and J ends lost 0 bases and 14 bases respectively, with 14 bases between them. This CDR3 has 14 amino acids. Germline lookup yields CDR1 MGHRA and CDR2 YSYEKL. The CDR3 nucleotides read TGCGCCAGCAGCCAAGATCGGACAGTCCTGTCCCTCCACTTT. Protein: CASSQDRTVLSLHF.

J is TRBJ2-7 and V is TRBV9; a weak D match, TRBD1 (5 bases). There are 16 residues in the CDR3. From germline, CDR1 is SGDLS and CDR2 YYNGEE. The germline V and J ends were trimmed by 3 bases and 2 bases, with 18 bases remaining between them. The CDR3 reads CASSAEPGPNTYEQYF. CDR3 coding DNA: TGTGCCAGCAGCGCGGAACCAGGGCCCAATACCTACGAGCAGTACTTC.